The 9 T cell receptor beta chains below all came from one sample that was sequenced in a study of shared clonotypes between healthy human individuals (dated by TCRdb to the early 2020s). Libraries were made using the immunoSEQ multiplex PCR assay. Here the immuneACCESS table is served through TCRdb, limited to in-frame sequences with V and J called. Missing clones are a known gap in these copies; in checked studies unresolved V genes cover under half, and the rest lacks a known reason. This sample lists 2 million or so clones; 95% were detected once. Clones ranked in the top ten supply under 0.15% of the sample. What was sequenced was naive CD4+ T cells sorted from blood. The label giving this sample's cell subset or site can be read as: CD45RA+ positively selected. The source of these receptors is a man aged 18 to 29 in good health.

The V gene is TRBV28, the J gene TRBJ1-6; D remains ambiguous. The V end was cut by 7 bases, the J end by 3 bases, with 10 bases between. This CDR3 comprises 14 residues. Germline V lookup: CDR1 MDHEN, CDR2 SYDVKM. The CDR3 loop reads CASITRHYNSPLHF. The CDR3, as DNA: TGTGCCAGCATTACGAGACACTATAATTCACCCCTCCACTTT.

The chain has TRBV7-8 and TRBJ2-5; perhaps TRBD1 as D (6 bases). Germline lookup yields CDR1 SGHVS and CDR2 FQNEAQ. The CDR3 contains 12 residues. V lost 3 bases, J lost 7 bases, and 9 bases lay in between. CDR3 protein: CASSLEGGTQYF. The CDR3 nucleotides are TGTGCCAGCAGCTTGGAAGGGGGGACCCAGTACTTC.

The chain is built from TRBV6-5 and TRBJ2-3; D remains unclear. Germline V lookup: CDR1 MNHEY, CDR2 SVGAGI. The CDR3 contains 13 residues. V was pared by 4 bases and J by 14 bases, with 19 bases between. Here the CDR3 reads CASSSPGALVPYF. The DNA for the CDR3 is TGTGCCAGCAGTTCACCGGGCGCCCTAGTCCCGTATTTT.

Remarks on this clone: At the DNA level, this CDR3 is encoded by other sequences in the same sample as well. The chain couples TRBV5-1 to TRBJ1-1; 9 bases align to TRBD1. CDR1 and CDR2 from the germline V gene are SGHRS and YFSETQ. V dropped 3 bases and J dropped 1; count of bases not matched to a gene: 4. This CDR3 is built from 15 residues. CDR3 nucleotides: TGCGCCAGCAGCTCCGGACAGGGGCCGAACACTGAAGCTTTCTTT. Its translation: CASSSGQGPNTEAFF.

V usage is TRBV7-2 and J usage is TRBJ1-2, with D hard to call. From germline, CDR1 is SGHTA and CDR2 FQGNSA. CDR3 length: 13 amino acids. Trimming pared 5 bases from V and 8 bases from J, leaving 15 bases between. DNA of the CDR3: TGTGCCAGCAGCACAACTCGGGCAGGCGGCTACACCTTC. Residues: CASSTTRAGGYTF.

V and J are TRBV6-5 and TRBJ2-1; possible D gene TRBD2, 7 bases. Trimming took 8 bases from V and 2 from J, leaving 16 bases between them. This CDR3 comprises 15 residues. Germline CDR1 reads MNHEY; CDR2 reads SVGAGI. CDR3 sequence (DNA): TGTGCCAGCCGGGTAGGGGGAGGGCCCTACAATGAGCAGTTCTTC. Amino acids: CASRVGGGPYNEQFF.

The chain has TRBV5-4 and TRBJ2-4; 8 positions match TRBD2. CDR3 length equals 14 residues. Germline loops: CDR1 SGHNT, CDR2 YYREEE (reference sequence). Losses at the gene ends were 4 bases for V and 11 bases for J; bases not matched to a gene: 11. The CDR3: CASSRSGGEDLQYF. The DNA of the CDR3 is TGTGCCAGCAGCCGATCCGGGGGGGAAGATCTTCAGTACTTC.

The chain combines TRBV18 with TRBJ1-2; possibly TRBD1 for D (6 bases). The V end was cut by 5 bases, the J end by 7 bases, with 14 bases between. CDR3 length: 13 residues. Per germline, CDR1 KGHSH and CDR2 LQKENI. This CDR3 reads CASSDQGFFGYTF. The CDR3 region has the DNA TGTGCCAGCTCAGACCAGGGGTTTTTTGGCTACACCTTC.

The chain uses TRBV30 and TRBJ2-3, with D possibly TRBD2 on 5 matching bases. Trimming took off 1 base at V and 6 bases at J, with 8 bases between the two ends. CDR1 and CDR2 (germline): GTSNPN, SVGIG (reference sequence). This CDR3 has 12 amino acids. CDR3 region: CAWSGGIDTQYF. The DNA of the CDR3 is TGTGCCTGGAGTGGAGGGATCGATACGCAGTATTTT.